These 25 T cell receptor beta chains came from one sample sequenced in a study of identical twins. TCRdb re-called the 5' RACE reads with MiXCR, one entry per CDR3 protein. This table has 200,000 to 250,000 distinct CDR3 sequences, 6.5% appearing once. These data were also reused for a study on T cells expressing NK-cell markers.

The specimen sequenced was CD8+ T cells sorted from blood. These receptors originate from a woman between 18 and 30 years old in good health.

This clonotype occurred many times. This rearrangement joins TRBV7-9 to TRBJ2-7; D is unresolved. Germline lookup yields CDR1 SEHNR and CDR2 FQNEAQ (reference sequence). The CDR3 has 13 residues. Trimming took off 1 base at V and 0 bases at J, with 4 bases between the two ends. CDR3 protein: CASSLGVSYEQYF. CDR3 nucleotide sequence: TGTGCCAGCAGCTTAGGGGTCTCCTACGAGCAGTACTTC.

This clonotype appeared a few times. Its ends do not fully match the called genes, so a read error is possible. The chain joins TRBV7-9 to TRBJ2-7; maybe TRBD2 (5 bases). The CDR3 extends over 13 amino acids. Per germline, CDR1 SEHNR and CDR2 FQNEAQ (reference sequence). In nucleotides, the CDR3 is TGTGCCGGCAGCAGCGGTTGGCTCTACGAGCAGTACTTC. Its protein is CAGSSGWLYEQYF. Filled out from reference TRBV7-9 and TRBJ2-7, the complete variable domain reads DTGVSQNPRHKITKRGQNVTFRCDPISEHNRLYWYRQTLGQGPEFLTYFQNEAQLEKSRLLSDRFSAERPKGSFSTLEIQRTEQGDSAMYLCAGSSGWLYEQYFGPGTRLTVT.

V is TRBV9 and J is TRBJ2-6; weak D call: TRBD1 (6 bases). The CDR3 is 16 residues long. From germline, CDR1 is SGDLS and CDR2 YYNGEE. V lost 3 bases to trimming and J lost 0 bases, with 10 bases between them. CDR3 in DNA: TGTGCCAGCAGCGGGGACAAATTCTCTGGGGCCAACGTCCTGACTTTC. Translated: CASSGDKFSGANVLTF.

The V gene is TRBV29-1, the J gene TRBJ1-1, with 9 bases fitting TRBD1. This CDR3 has 14 residues. CDR1 is SQVTM and CDR2 is ANQGSEA in the germline V gene. Trimming cost V 3 bases and J 1 base; bases outside gene matches: 3. The CDR3 spells CSVEPGQGNTEAFF. The CDR3, as DNA: TGCAGCGTTGAGCCGGGACAGGGGAACACTGAAGCTTTCTTT.

The chain has TRBV5-1 and TRBJ2-1; D remains unclear. The V gene's germline CDR1 is SGHRS and CDR2 YFSETQ. The CDR3 extends over 15 amino acids. V was pared by 1 base and J by 5 bases, with 13 bases between. The CDR3 sequence: CASSLPRSGDNEQFF. The CDR3 DNA is TGCGCCAGCAGCTTGCCAAGGAGTGGGGACAATGAGCAGTTCTTC. Drawing the rest from reference TRBV5-1 and TRBJ2-1, the complete variable domain is KAGVTQTPRYLIKTRGQQVTLSCSPISGHRSVSWYQQTPGQGLQFLFEYFSETQRNKGNFPGRFSGRQFSNSRSEMNVSTLELGDSALYLCASSLPRSGDNEQFFGPGTRLTVL.

This clonotype was counted at least ten times. The gene calls are TRBV14 and TRBJ2-7; D ambiguous. Per the germline V gene, CDR1 is SGHDN and CDR2 is FVKESK. The CDR3 runs 12 residues. V shed 7 bases and J shed 6 bases, with 13 bases lying between them. The CDR3 nucleotides are TGTGCCAGCACGGACGATTCCCTCGAGCAGTACTTC. The encoded protein is CASTDDSLEQYF.

This clonotype was seen ten or more times. The V and J genes are TRBV7-9 and TRBJ1-6; D is perhaps TRBD1 (5 bases). This CDR3 is built from 16 residues. Germline CDR1 SEHNR, CDR2 FQNEAQ (reference sequence). Trimming stripped 0 bases from V and 6 bases from J, with 12 bases between. CDR3 loop: CASSLAGTGLNSPLHF. CDR3 sequence (DNA): TGTGCCAGCAGCTTAGCCGGGACGGGACTTAATTCACCCCTCCACTTT.

This clonotype was seen many times. V gene TRBV7-9 combines with J gene TRBJ2-2, with D hard to call. The length of the CDR3 is 14 residues. V was pared by 3 bases and J by 4 bases, with 9 bases between. Germline CDR1 SEHNR, CDR2 FQNEAQ (reference sequence). DNA for the CDR3: TGTGCCAGCAGCTTCCCGGGCCTCACCGGGGAGCTGTTTTTT. It specifies CASSFPGLTGELFF.

This chain connects TRBV20-1 to TRBJ1-2; D is unclear. The CDR3 consists of 12 residues. Per germline, CDR1 DFQATT and CDR2 SNEGSKA (reference sequence). The ends were cut back, 2 bases at V and 8 bases at J, with 12 bases in the middle. CDR3 coding DNA: TGCAGTGCTAGACTGGCAACGGGGGGCTACACCTTC. Protein product: CSARLATGGYTF.

In its sample, this clonotype was seen a few times. The CDR3 bases are TGTGCCACCAGCAGAGGAGGTGAGGGCCTCCAAGAGACCCAGTACTTC. Translated: CATSRGGEGLQETQYF. The rearrangement uses TRBV15 and TRBJ2-5; tentative D call: TRBD2 (5 bases). V lost 1 base, J lost 1 base, and 13 bases lay in between. In germline, CDR1 is LNHNV, CDR2 YYDKDF (reference sequence). CDR3 length: 16 amino acids.

The genes are TRBV18 and TRBJ2-7; D is unclear. CDR3 length: 14 amino acids. Germline CDR1 is KGHSH and CDR2 is LQKENI. The V gene lost 2 bases and the J gene lost 3 bases, with 11 bases spanning the gap. In DNA form, the CDR3 reads TGTGCCAGCTCACCAGAACGCGAGATCTACGAGCAGTACTTC. Translating gives CASSPEREIYEQYF.

The V gene is TRBV20-1, the J gene TRBJ1-2; the match to TRBD1 covers 7 bases. Germline-derived CDR1 and CDR2 are DFQATT and SNEGSKA (reference sequence). V was clipped by 5 bases and J by 4 bases; unmatched bases: 4. The CDR3 length is 12 residues. CDR3 in DNA: TGCAGTGCTCAGGGGGGGAGCTATGGCTACACCTTC. It yields the protein CSAQGGSYGYTF.

This clonotype has only a few counts. The chain combines TRBV5-1 with TRBJ2-6; TRBD1 agrees at 12 bases. Trimming cost V 3 bases and J 0 bases; bases outside gene matches: 7. The CDR3 has 19 residues. Germline-derived CDR1 and CDR2 are SGHRS and YFSETQ. CDR3 residues: CASSSGQGAAFSGANVLTF. As DNA, the CDR3 is TGCGCCAGCAGCTCGGGACAGGGGGCCGCATTCTCTGGGGCCAACGTCCTGACTTTC.

This clonotype was observed at least ten times. The chain is built from TRBV10-3 and TRBJ2-7, with 9 bases identical to TRBD1. Germline V gene data show CDR1 as ENHRY and CDR2 as SYGVKD. CDR3 length: 16 amino acids. The V and J ends lost 10 bases and 6 bases, in that order; junction bases with no gene match: 19. CDR3 in amino acids: CASNNYPGQGSSEQYF. Written as DNA, the CDR3 is TGTGCCAGCAACAATTATCCGGGACAGGGATCTTCCGAGCAGTACTTC.

This clonotype occurred many times. The chain couples TRBV10-3 to TRBJ1-4; D remains ambiguous. Germline V gene data show CDR1 as ENHRY and CDR2 as SYGVKD. The CDR3 contains 16 residues. With 3 bases removed from V and 0 bases from J, the gap between germline ends came to 11 bases. The CDR3 reads CAISERLVATNEKLFF. In DNA form, the CDR3 reads TGTGCCATCAGTGAACGGCTGGTTGCAACTAATGAAAAACTGTTTTTT.

The chain recombines TRBV7-2 with TRBJ2-6, with 7 bases identical to TRBD1. The CDR3 runs to 17 residues. The J segment lost 1 base and the V segment lost 4 bases, leaving 7 bases of the junction unmatched. Germline V gene lookup returns CDR1 SGHTA and CDR2 FQGNSA. As DNA, the CDR3 is TGTGCCAGCAGCTCACGACAGGGCAATTCTGGGGCCAACGTCCTGACTTTC. It codes for CASSSRQGNSGANVLTF.

The genes are TRBV5-6 and TRBJ2-7; D remains ambiguous. CDR3 length: 13 residues. In germline, CDR1 is SGHDT, CDR2 YYEEEE. The germline V and J ends were trimmed by 4 bases and 6 bases, with 14 bases remaining between them. In nucleotides, the CDR3 is TGTGCCAGCAGCCCCGGGCACCTCTGCGAGCAGTACTTC. Protein sequence: CASSPGHLCEQYF.

The chain uses TRBV20-1 and TRBJ2-3; 7 bases line up with TRBD2. This CDR3 contains 13 residues. Per the germline V gene, CDR1 is DFQATT and CDR2 is SNEGSKA (reference sequence). Trimming at V came to 6 bases and at J to 6 bases, leaving 9 bases not matched to a gene. The CDR3 nucleotides are TGCAGTGCGGGGGAGGGACCCGCGGATACGCAGTATTTT. Translated: CSAGEGPADTQYF.

This clonotype was counted at least ten times. This chain connects TRBV5-1 to TRBJ1-2; D might be TRBD1 (5 bases). The CDR3 extends over 16 amino acids. Looked up from germline, CDR1 is SGHRS and CDR2 is YFSETQ. The V end was cut by 4 bases, the J end by 3 bases, with 19 bases between. The CDR3 is CASSPRDGASDYGYTF. CDR3 in DNA: TGCGCCAGCAGCCCGCGGGACGGAGCCTCAGACTATGGCTACACCTTC.

The chain has TRBV29-1 and TRBJ1-2; unclear D gene. V lost 8 bases and J 5 bases, leaving 18 bases between the germline ends. The CDR3 extends over 13 amino acids. Germline V gives CDR1 SQVTM, CDR2 ANQGSEA. The CDR3 DNA is TGCAGCTCCCAGGACCCGGGAGGGTATGGCTACACCTTC. Protein sequence: CSSQDPGGYGYTF.

The chain is built from TRBV6-1 and TRBJ1-1, with D possibly being TRBD1 (5 bases). Germline V gene sequence: CDR1 MNHNS, CDR2 SASEGT. V was cut by 3 bases and J by 10 bases, with 15 bases left in between. The CDR3 loop spans 13 amino acids. CDR3 in amino acids: CASSERGRAGAFF. The CDR3 DNA reads TGTGCCAGCAGTGAGAGGGGCCGTGCGGGAGCTTTCTTT.

This clonotype was recorded a few times. V and J are TRBV12-3 or TRBV12-4 and TRBJ2-3; 12 bases line up with TRBD2. The J segment lost 2 bases and the V segment lost 7 bases, leaving 7 bases of the junction unmatched. This CDR3 spans 16 amino acids. As DNA, the CDR3 is TGTGCCAGCACCTTACTAGCGGGGGGTTACACAGATACGCAGTATTTT. Translation: CASTLLAGGYTDTQYF.

In this sample, this clonotype turned up many times. V is TRBV9 and J is TRBJ1-1; possible D gene TRBD1, 5 bases. Between the trimmed V and J ends, which lost 0 bases and 0 bases, there was a span of 12 bases. Germline values: CDR1 SGDLS, CDR2 YYNGEE. The CDR3 totals 16 residues. The CDR3 DNA reads TGTGCCAGCAGCGTAGTAATAGCAGGGTTGAACACTGAAGCTTTCTTT. Translation: CASSVVIAGLNTEAFF.

In its sample, this clonotype was seen many times. The genes are TRBV3-1 and TRBJ2-3; TRBD2 aligns across 9 bases. Germline V gene data show CDR1 as LGHDT and CDR2 as YNNKEL (reference sequence). Trimming cost V 0 bases and J 7 bases; bases outside gene matches: 8. The CDR3 loop spans 16 amino acids. CDR3 sequence: CASSQEWAGGRNTQYF. CDR3 nucleotides: TGTGCCAGCAGCCAAGAGTGGGCGGGAGGGCGAAATACGCAGTATTTT.

The chain combines TRBV21-1 with TRBJ2-3; the DNA was not compared with TRBD1, the D call given in the table. TRBV21-1 is deemed a pseudogene. The CDR3 extends over 16 amino acids. The CDR3 DNA is TGTGCCAGCAGCAAAGAACGGACAGGCCGGACAGATACGCAGTATTTT. Translated: CASSKERTGRTDTQYF.